These 27 T cell receptor beta chains came from one sample sequenced in a study of blood T cell repertoires in COVID-19. The repertoire was sequenced with immunoSEQ multiplex PCR; TCRdb's copy has only in-frame clones and lacks some. This sample has under 85,000 clones; approximately 82% occur once, and the top ten carry around a fifth. Specimen: peripheral blood. All receptors come from a human donor in a cohort sampled during active COVID-19.

The V call is TRBV21-1, the J call TRBJ1-2; the table's D call, TRBD1, was not checked against the DNA. TRBV21-1 counts as a pseudogene. This CDR3 has 15 amino acids. Here the CDR3 reads CASTGGGRGDYGYTF. CDR3 coding DNA: TGTGCCAGCACCGGGGGCGGCAGGGGGGACTATGGCTACACCTTC.

This chain joins TRBV6-4 and TRBJ1-5; D is perhaps TRBD1 (5 bases). This CDR3 has 15 residues. Germline CDR1 reads MRHNA; CDR2 reads SNTAGT. Trimming removed 4 bases at V and 1 base at J, with 11 bases between. The CDR3 coding sequence is TGTGCCAGCAGTGTCGGGGCGGGGAGCAATCAGCCCCAGCATTTT. It is translated as CASSVGAGSNQPQHF.

This clone was counted once. V usage is TRBV18 and J usage is TRBJ2-3; 13 nucleotides line up with TRBD2. The CDR3 totals 15 residues. The V segment lost 4 bases and the J segment 7 bases; nucleotides outside the gene matches: 5. The V gene's germline CDR1 is KGHSH and CDR2 LQKENI. CDR3 residues: CASSRGTSGTNTQYF. The CDR3 coding sequence is TGTGCCAGCTCACGTGGGACTAGCGGGACCAATACGCAGTATTTT.

CDR3 amino acids: CASSAYRGGSYNEQFF. The CDR3 DNA reads TGTGCCAGCAGTGCATACCGGGGGGGCTCCTACAATGAGCAGTTCTTC. This chain joins TRBV28 and TRBJ2-1, with TRBD2 matching over 8 bases. The length of the CDR3 is 16 residues. Germline V gene lookup returns CDR1 MDHEN and CDR2 SYDVKM. Trimming removed 5 bases from V and 0 bases from J; junction bases left unmatched: 6.

The chain has TRBV11-2 and TRBJ2-7; perhaps TRBD2 as D (6 bases). The ends were cut back, 4 bases at V and 7 bases at J, with 17 bases in the middle. This CDR3 region has 14 residues. Germline-derived CDR1 and CDR2 are SGHAT and FQNNGV. CDR3 loop: CASSSRAGMGEQYF. In DNA form, the CDR3 reads TGTGCCAGCAGCTCACGGGCGGGGATGGGGGAGCAGTACTTC.

The rearrangement joins TRBV3-1 (or the pseudogene TRBV3-2) to TRBJ2-1; D possibly corresponds to TRBD1 (6 bases). This CDR3 is 15 amino acids long. Deletions cut 2 bases from V and 4 bases from J, with 12 bases between. Germline V gene lookup returns CDR1 LGHDT and CDR2 YNNKEL (reference sequence). CDR3 in DNA: TGTGCCAGCAGCCAAAGCAGGGGTACATACAATGAGCAGTTCTTC. Residues: CASSQSRGTYNEQFF.

This clone appeared a few times. The chain joins TRBV6-5 to TRBJ1-1, with 7 bases aligning to TRBD1. The length of the CDR3 is 16 residues. The J segment lost 1 base and the V segment lost 0 bases, leaving 5 bases of the junction unmatched. Germline CDR1 MNHEY, CDR2 SVGAGI. In nucleotides, the CDR3 is TGTGCCAGCAGTTACTCGGCAGGGGGAGGGAACACTGAAGCTTTCTTT. It translates to CASSYSAGGGNTEAFF.

The CDR3 sequence: CASTGGGSKNIQYF. CDR3 nucleotides: TGTGCCAGCACTGGCGGGGGATCCAAAAACATTCAGTACTTC. The rearrangement joins TRBV28 to TRBJ2-4; 7 positions agree with TRBD2. This CDR3 is 14 amino acids long. Germline lookup yields CDR1 MDHEN and CDR2 SYDVKM. Losses at the gene ends were 7 bases for V and 2 bases for J; bases not matched to a gene: 5. The variable domain in full, completed from reference TRBV28 and TRBJ2-4, reads DVKVTQSSRYLVKRTGEKVFLECVQDMDHENMFWYRQDPGLGLRLIYFSYDVKMKEKGDIPEGYSVSREKKERFSLILESASTNQTSMYLCASTGGGSKNIQYFGAGTRLSVL.

This chain links TRBV2 with TRBJ2-5; D is ambiguous. The germline gives CDR1 SNHLY, CDR2 FYNNEI. V lost 5 bases, J lost 2 bases, and 12 bases lay in between. The CDR3 is made up of 14 amino acids. CDR3 residues: CASSSSAAQETQYF. The CDR3 DNA sequence: TGTGCCAGCAGTAGCAGCGCTGCACAAGAGACCCAGTACTTC. The entire variable domain, with the rest obtained from reference TRBV2 and TRBJ2-5, is as follows: EPEVTQTPSHQVTQMGQEVILRCVPISNHLYFYWYRQILGQKVEFLVSFYNNEISEKSEIFDDQFSVERPDGSNFTLKIRSTKLEDSAMYFCASSSSAAQETQYFGPGTRLLVL.

The J gene is TRBJ2-2, the V gene TRBV27; 11 bases agree with TRBD1. The germline CDR1 and CDR2 sequences are MNHEY and SMNVEV (reference sequence). Trimming cost V 6 bases and J 6 bases; bases outside gene matches: 9. The CDR3 sequence is 16 residues long. CDR3 nucleotides: TGTGCCAGCAGCCCTCGGACAGGGGGCCGTGCCGGGGAGCTGTTTTTT. Translating it yields CASSPRTGGRAGELFF.

V is TRBV14 and J is TRBJ2-3; TRBD1 agrees at 7 bases. CDR1 SGHDN and CDR2 FVKESK come from the germline V gene. This CDR3 spans 16 amino acids. Trimming at V came to 1 base and at J to 0 bases, leaving 4 bases not matched to a gene. The DNA for the CDR3 is TGTGCCAGCAGCCAAGGGACAGGAACTAGCACAGATACGCAGTATTTT. Translation: CASSQGTGTSTDTQYF.

This chain connects TRBV24-1 to TRBJ2-5; weak D call: TRBD1 (5 bases). The CDR3 is 17 residues long. The V end was cut by 0 bases, the J end by 0 bases, with 13 bases between. CDR1 KGHDR and CDR2 SFDVKD come from the germline V gene. The CDR3 DNA is TGTGCCACCAGTGATTTGTCACCCGACAGAGACCAAGAGACCCAGTACTTC. This codes for CATSDLSPDRDQETQYF.

This chain connects TRBV28 to TRBJ1-3; weak D call: TRBD1 (6 bases). Germline V gene data show CDR1 as MDHEN and CDR2 as SYDVKM. The CDR3 has 15 amino acids. Trimming removed 5 bases from V and 0 bases from J, with 11 bases in between. CDR3 sequence (DNA): TGTGCCAGCAGTCTCGGGGGGCGCTCTGGAAACACCATATATTTT. It is translated as CASSLGGRSGNTIYF.

The rearrangement uses TRBV18 and TRBJ1-3; D is perhaps TRBD1 (6 bases). Looked up from germline, CDR1 is KGHSH and CDR2 is LQKENI. The V end lost 2 bases, the J end lost 0 bases, and 14 bases lay between the germline ends. This CDR3 contains 17 residues. CDR3 sequence: CASSPTGTMDSGNTIYF. As DNA, the CDR3 is TGTGCCAGCTCACCAACCGGGACAATGGACTCTGGAAACACCATATATTTT.

This rearrangement joins TRBV19 to TRBJ1-5, with TRBD1 matching over 9 bases. Germline V CDR1 and CDR2: LNHDA, SQIVND (reference sequence). The CDR3 is 15 amino acids. V lost 5 bases and J lost 0; bases outside the gene matches: 2. CDR3 amino acids: CASSGDRASNQPQHF. For the CDR3, the DNA is TGTGCCAGTAGTGGGGACAGGGCTAGCAATCAGCCCCAGCATTTT.

CDR3 sequence: CASSLFGLGQGINEQFF. The CDR3, as DNA: TGTGCCAGCAGTTTATTTGGGCTGGGACAGGGGATCAATGAGCAGTTCTTC. The rearrangement uses TRBV28 and TRBJ2-1; 10 bases agree with TRBD1. Germline values: CDR1 MDHEN, CDR2 SYDVKM. The CDR3 runs to 17 residues. The ends lost 1 base at V and 6 bases at J; junction bases unmatched: 9.

The rearrangement joins TRBV2 to TRBJ2-7, with 8 nucleotides matching TRBD1. Per germline, CDR1 SNHLY and CDR2 FYNNEI. The J segment lost 4 bases and the V segment lost 3 bases, leaving 8 bases of the junction unmatched. The CDR3 is made up of 15 amino acids. The CDR3 protein is CASSDANRGVYEQYF. The CDR3 nucleotides read TGTGCCAGCAGTGACGCGAACAGGGGGGTGTACGAGCAGTACTTC.

The rearrangement uses TRBV5-4 and TRBJ2-5, with D unresolved. The CDR3 loop spans 13 amino acids. From germline, CDR1 is SGHNT and CDR2 YYREEE (reference sequence). Trimming cost V 4 bases and J 2 bases, with 9 bases left between them. The CDR3 coding sequence is TGTGCCAGCAGCGCGGCGCTGCAAGAGACCCAGTACTTC. Protein: CASSAALQETQYF.

The chain recombines TRBV5-1 with TRBJ2-5, with D possibly being TRBD1 (5 bases). The CDR3 loop spans 14 amino acids. Trimming took off 0 bases at V and 5 bases at J, with 11 bases between the two ends. CDR1 is SGHRS, CDR2 YFSETQ, per germline. The CDR3 spells CASSLGGSTETQYF. The CDR3 DNA sequence: TGCGCCAGCAGCTTGGGGGGCAGTACGGAGACCCAGTACTTC.

V and J are TRBV18 and TRBJ2-7; 8 bases match TRBD2. The ends lost 3 bases at V and 5 bases at J; junction bases unmatched: 12. Germline CDR1 reads KGHSH; CDR2 reads LQKENI. This CDR3 contains 16 residues. CDR3 sequence: CASSPPGTRSGDEQYF. The CDR3, as DNA: TGTGCCAGCTCACCCCCAGGGACTAGGAGCGGCGACGAGCAGTACTTC.

This sequence joins TRBV5-8 and TRBJ1-1, with D hard to call. Germline V gene data show CDR1 as SGHTS and CDR2 as YDEGEE. The CDR3 loop spans 15 amino acids. V was cut by 1 base and J by 1 base, with 11 bases left in between. Here the CDR3 DNA reads TGTGCCAGCAGCTTGTCGCACAGCCGGAACACTGAAGCTTTCTTT. It yields the protein CASSLSHSRNTEAFF. The entire variable domain, with the rest obtained from reference TRBV5-8 and TRBJ1-1, is as follows: EAGVTQSPTHLIKTRGQQATLRCSPISGHTSVYWYQQALGLGLQFLLWYDEGEERNRGNFPPRFSGRQFPNYSSELNVNALELEDSALYLCASSLSHSRNTEAFFGQGTRLTVV.

This chain links TRBV27 with TRBJ2-7; D gene unclear. The CDR3 covers 13 residues. V was pared by 2 bases and J by 2 bases, with 7 bases between. The germline V gene encodes CDR1 MNHEY and CDR2 SMNVEV (reference sequence). The DNA for the CDR3 is TGTGCCAGCAGTTTAGGGCCTACCTACGAGCAGTACTTC. This translates into CASSLGPTYEQYF.

The chain uses TRBV14 and TRBJ2-3, with 11 nucleotides matching TRBD2. Germline CDR1 is SGHDN and CDR2 is FVKESK. J lost 5 bases, V lost 0 bases, and 7 bases had no gene match. The CDR3 runs 17 residues. In DNA, the CDR3 is TGTGCCAGCAGCCAAGATCCCCTACTAGCGGGGGAAGATACGCAGTATTTT. It translates to CASSQDPLLAGEDTQYF.

This sequence joins TRBV28 and TRBJ1-3; the D gene is possibly TRBD1 (6 bases). There are 15 residues in the CDR3. From germline, CDR1 is MDHEN and CDR2 SYDVKM. Trimming cost V 8 bases and J 7 bases, with 21 bases left between them. As DNA, the CDR3 is TGTGCCAGCTCCTTTCTCACGGGGGGCCGGAACACCATATATTTT. Its protein is CASSFLTGGRNTIYF.

The rearrangement links TRBV2 to TRBJ2-6; D not certain. The V and J ends lost 7 bases and 0 bases respectively, with 16 bases between them. Germline assignment: CDR1 SNHLY and CDR2 FYNNEI. The CDR3 spans 17 residues. CDR3 DNA: TGTGCCAGCACTGAGAGGAGCCCACGCTCTGGGGCCAACGTCCTGACTTTC. Translating gives CASTERSPRSGANVLTF.

The chain uses TRBV19 and TRBJ2-2; TRBD1 aligns across 7 bases. CDR3 length: 15 amino acids. Trimming took 4 bases from V and 0 from J; bases not matched to a gene: 2. The germline gives CDR1 LNHDA, CDR2 SQIVND (reference sequence). CDR3 DNA: TGTGCCAGTAGTACCGGGACAGCGAACACCGGGGAGCTGTTTTTT. Translating gives CASSTGTANTGELFF.

The chain links TRBV19 to TRBJ2-5; D remains ambiguous. The germline CDR1 and CDR2 sequences are LNHDA and SQIVND (reference sequence). V was shortened by 0 bases and J by 0 bases, with 8 bases between the two germline ends. The CDR3 is 15 amino acids. The CDR3, as DNA: TGTGCCAGTAGTATAGAATCCAGGTACCAAGAGACCCAGTACTTC. This codes for CASSIESRYQETQYF.